The sample holds many counts of the clone carrying this T cell receptor (beta chain). These data are taken from a study of identical twins. TCRdb fed the 5' RACE reads into MiXCR, producing one record per CDR3 protein. The sample includes approximately 240,000 distinct CDR3 sequences, roughly an eighth seen only once; the top ten take 8.8%. CDR1 is SGHRS, CDR2 YFSETQ, per germline. The CDR3 loop spans 13 amino acids. Trimming pared 2 bases from V and 3 bases from J, leaving 8 bases between. The sequenced sample consisted of memory (CD45RO+) T cells sorted from blood. The chain uses TRBV5-1 and TRBJ1-2; the D is unclear. The sequence came from a woman aged 18-30 years in good health. The CDR3 coding sequence is TGCGCCAGCAGCTTCGACGGAGACTATGGCTACACCTTC. This translates into CASSFDGDYGYTF.